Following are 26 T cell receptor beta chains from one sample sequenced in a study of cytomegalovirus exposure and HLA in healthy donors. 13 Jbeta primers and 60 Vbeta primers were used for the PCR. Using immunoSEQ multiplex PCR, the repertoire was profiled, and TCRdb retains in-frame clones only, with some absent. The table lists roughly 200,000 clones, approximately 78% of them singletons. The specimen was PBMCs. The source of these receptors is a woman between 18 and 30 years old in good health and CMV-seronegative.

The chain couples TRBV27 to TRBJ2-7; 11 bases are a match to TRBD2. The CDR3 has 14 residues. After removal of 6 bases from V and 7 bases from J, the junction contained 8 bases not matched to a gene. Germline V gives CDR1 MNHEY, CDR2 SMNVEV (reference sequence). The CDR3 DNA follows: TGTGCCAGCAGGATTAGCGGGAGGGCCGGAGAGCAGTACTTC. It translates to CASRISGRAGEQYF.

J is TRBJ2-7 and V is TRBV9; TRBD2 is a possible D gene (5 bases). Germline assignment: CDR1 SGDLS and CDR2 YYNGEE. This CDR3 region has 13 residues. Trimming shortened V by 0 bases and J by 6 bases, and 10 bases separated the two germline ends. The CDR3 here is CASSVAGWLEQYV. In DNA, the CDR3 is TGTGCCAGCAGCGTAGCGGGATGGCTCGAGCAGTACGTC.

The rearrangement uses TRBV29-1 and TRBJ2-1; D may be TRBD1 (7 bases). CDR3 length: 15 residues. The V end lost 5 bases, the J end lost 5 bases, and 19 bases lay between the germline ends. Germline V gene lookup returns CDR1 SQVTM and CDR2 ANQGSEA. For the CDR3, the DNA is TGCAGCGTTCGCCAAGGAGGGGGCCCGAACAATGAGCAGTTCTTC. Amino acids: CSVRQGGGPNNEQFF.

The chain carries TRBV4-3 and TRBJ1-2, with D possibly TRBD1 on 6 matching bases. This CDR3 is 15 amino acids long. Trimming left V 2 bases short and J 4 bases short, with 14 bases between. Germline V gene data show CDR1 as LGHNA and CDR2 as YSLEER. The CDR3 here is CASSQQGPLGYGYTF. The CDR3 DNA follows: TGCGCCAGCAGCCAACAGGGGCCCTTGGGCTATGGCTACACCTTC.

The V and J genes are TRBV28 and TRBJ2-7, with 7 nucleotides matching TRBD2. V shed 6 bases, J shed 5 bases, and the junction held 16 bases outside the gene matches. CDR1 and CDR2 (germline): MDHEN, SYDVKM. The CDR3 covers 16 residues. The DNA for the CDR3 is TGTGCCAGCAGATCGAGGGAGGGCCTTCGGGAAAACGAGCAGTACTTC. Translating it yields CASRSREGLRENEQYF.

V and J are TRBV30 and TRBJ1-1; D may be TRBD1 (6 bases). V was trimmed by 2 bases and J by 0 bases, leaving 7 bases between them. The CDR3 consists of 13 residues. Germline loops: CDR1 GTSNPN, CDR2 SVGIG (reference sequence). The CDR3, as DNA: TGTGCCTGGAGTCCAGGGGTGAACACTGAAGCTTTCTTT. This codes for CAWSPGVNTEAFF.

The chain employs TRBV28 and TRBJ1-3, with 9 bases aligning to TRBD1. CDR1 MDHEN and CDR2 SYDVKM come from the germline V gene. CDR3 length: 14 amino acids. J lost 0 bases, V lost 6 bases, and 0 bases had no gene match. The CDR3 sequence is CASRTGGSGNTIYF. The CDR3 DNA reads TGTGCCAGCAGGACAGGGGGCTCTGGAAACACCATATATTTT.

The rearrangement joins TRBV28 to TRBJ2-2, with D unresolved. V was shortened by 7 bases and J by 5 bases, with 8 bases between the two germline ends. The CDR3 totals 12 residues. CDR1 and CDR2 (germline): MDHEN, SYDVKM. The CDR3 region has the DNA TGTGCCAGCACAGTCTCTACCGGGGAGCTGTTTTTT. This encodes CASTVSTGELFF.

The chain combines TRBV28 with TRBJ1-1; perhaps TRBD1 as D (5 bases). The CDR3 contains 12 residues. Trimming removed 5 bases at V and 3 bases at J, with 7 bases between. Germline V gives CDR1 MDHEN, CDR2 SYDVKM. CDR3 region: CASSVTDTEAFF. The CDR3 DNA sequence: TGTGCCAGCAGTGTGACAGACACTGAAGCTTTCTTT. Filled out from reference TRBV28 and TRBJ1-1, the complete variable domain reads DVKVTQSSRYLVKRTGEKVFLECVQDMDHENMFWYRQDPGLGLRLIYFSYDVKMKEKGDIPEGYSVSREKKERFSLILESASTNQTSMYLCASSVTDTEAFFGQGTRLTVV.

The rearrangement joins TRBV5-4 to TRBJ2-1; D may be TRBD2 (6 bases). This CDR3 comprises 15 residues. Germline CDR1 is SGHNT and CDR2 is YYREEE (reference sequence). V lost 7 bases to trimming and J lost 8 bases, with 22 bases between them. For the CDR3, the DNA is TGTGCCAGCTCCTTGGCGGGAACCGTGATAGATGAGCAGTTCTTC. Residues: CASSLAGTVIDEQFF.

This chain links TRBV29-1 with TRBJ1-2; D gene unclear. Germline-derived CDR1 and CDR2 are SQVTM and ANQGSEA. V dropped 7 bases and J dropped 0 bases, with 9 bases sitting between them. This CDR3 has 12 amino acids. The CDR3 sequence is CSGTESNYGYTF. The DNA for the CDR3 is TGCAGCGGCACGGAGTCTAACTATGGCTACACCTTC.

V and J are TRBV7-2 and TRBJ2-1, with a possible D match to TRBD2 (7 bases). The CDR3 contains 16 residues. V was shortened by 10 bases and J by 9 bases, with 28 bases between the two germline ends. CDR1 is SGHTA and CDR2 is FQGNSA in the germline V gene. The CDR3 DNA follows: TGTGCCACCGGCAGGGGTGGGAGGGACCGGTTTGGTGAGCAGTTCTTC. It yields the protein CATGRGGRDRFGEQFF. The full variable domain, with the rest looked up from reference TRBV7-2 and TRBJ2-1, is GAGVSQSPSNKVTEKGKDVELRCDPISGHTALYWYRQSLGQGLEFLIYFQGNSAPDKSGLPSDRFSAERTGGSVSTLTIQRTQQEDSAVYLCATGRGGRDRFGEQFFGPGTRLTVL.

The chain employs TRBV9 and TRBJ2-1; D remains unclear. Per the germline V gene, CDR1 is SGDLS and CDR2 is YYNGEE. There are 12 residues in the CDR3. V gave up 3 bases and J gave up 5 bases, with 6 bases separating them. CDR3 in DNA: TGTGCCAGCAGCGCGAACAACAATGAGCAGTTCTTC. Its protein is CASSANNNEQFF.

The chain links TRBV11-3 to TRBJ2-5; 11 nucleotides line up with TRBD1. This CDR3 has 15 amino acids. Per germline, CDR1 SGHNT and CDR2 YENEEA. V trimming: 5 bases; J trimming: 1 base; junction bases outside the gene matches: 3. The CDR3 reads CASSPGQGVQETQYF. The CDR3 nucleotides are TGTGCCAGCAGCCCGGGACAGGGGGTCCAAGAGACCCAGTACTTC.

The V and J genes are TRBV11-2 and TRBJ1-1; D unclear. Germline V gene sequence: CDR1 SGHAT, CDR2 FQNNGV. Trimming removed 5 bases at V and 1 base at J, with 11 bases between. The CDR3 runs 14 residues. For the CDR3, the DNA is TGTGCCAGCAGCCCGGGGTGGCCGAACACTGAAGCTTTCTTT. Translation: CASSPGWPNTEAFF.

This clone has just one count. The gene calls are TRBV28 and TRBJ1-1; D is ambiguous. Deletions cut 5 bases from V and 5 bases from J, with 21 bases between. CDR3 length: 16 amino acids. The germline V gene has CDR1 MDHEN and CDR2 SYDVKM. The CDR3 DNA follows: TGTGCCAGCAGTCCCCCCCGGGGAGGGTCTGGTACTGAAGCTTTCTTT. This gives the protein CASSPPRGGSGTEAFF.

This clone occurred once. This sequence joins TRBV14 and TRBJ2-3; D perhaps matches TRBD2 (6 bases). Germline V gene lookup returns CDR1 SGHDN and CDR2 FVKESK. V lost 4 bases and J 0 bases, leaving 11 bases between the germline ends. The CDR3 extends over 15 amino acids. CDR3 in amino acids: CASSPGLFSTDTQYF. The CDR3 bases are TGTGCCAGCAGCCCGGGACTCTTCAGCACAGATACGCAGTATTTT.

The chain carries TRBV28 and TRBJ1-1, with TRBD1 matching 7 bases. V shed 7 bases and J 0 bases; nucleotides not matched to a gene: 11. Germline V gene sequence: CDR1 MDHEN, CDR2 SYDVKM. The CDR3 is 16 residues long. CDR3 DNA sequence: TGTGCCAGCACTCCCACCGAGGGGGCTGTGAACACTGAAGCTTTCTTT. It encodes CASTPTEGAVNTEAFF.

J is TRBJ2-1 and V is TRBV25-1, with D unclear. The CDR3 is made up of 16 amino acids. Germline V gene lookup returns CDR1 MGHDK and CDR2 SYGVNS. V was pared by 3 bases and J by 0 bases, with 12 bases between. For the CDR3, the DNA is TGTGCCAGCAGTGACTCTCCCTTGAGCTCCTACAATGAGCAGTTCTTC. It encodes CASSDSPLSSYNEQFF. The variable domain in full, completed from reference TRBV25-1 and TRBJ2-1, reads EADIYQTPRYLVIGTGKKITLECSQTMGHDKMYWYQQDPGMELHLIHYSYGVNSTEKGDLSSESTVSRIRTEHFPLTLESARPSHTSQYLCASSDSPLSSYNEQFFGPGTRLTVL.

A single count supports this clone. The CDR3 spells CASSLRQGHQPQHF. The CDR3 nucleotides read TGTGCCAGCAGTCTCCGACAGGGCCACCAGCCCCAGCATTTT. The rearrangement links TRBV28 to TRBJ1-5, with 7 bases aligning to TRBD1. The CDR3 length is 14 residues. The J segment lost 7 bases and the V segment lost 5 bases, leaving 8 bases of the junction unmatched. The V gene's germline CDR1 is MDHEN and CDR2 SYDVKM.

CDR3 sequence reads: CASTKGTGIAGANVLTF. Written as DNA, the CDR3 is TGTGCCAGCACCAAAGGGACAGGGATCGCCGGGGCCAACGTCCTGACTTTC. This rearrangement joins TRBV5-8 to TRBJ2-6, with 9 bases matching TRBD1. Per the germline V gene, CDR1 is SGHTS and CDR2 is YDEGEE. This CDR3 has 17 residues. Unmatched junction bases numbered 11, after V lost 6 bases and J lost 4 bases.

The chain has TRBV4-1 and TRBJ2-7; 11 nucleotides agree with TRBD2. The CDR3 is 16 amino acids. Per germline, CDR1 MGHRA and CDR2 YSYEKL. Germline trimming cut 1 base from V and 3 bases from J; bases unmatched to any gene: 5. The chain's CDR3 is CASSQVIAGGIYEQYV. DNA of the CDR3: TGCGCCAGCAGCCAAGTGATAGCGGGAGGGATCTACGAGCAGTACGTC.

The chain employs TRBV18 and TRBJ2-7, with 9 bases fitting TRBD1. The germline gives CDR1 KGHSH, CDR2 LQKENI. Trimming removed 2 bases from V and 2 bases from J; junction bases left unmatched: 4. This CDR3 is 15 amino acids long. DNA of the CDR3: TGTGCCAGCTCACCAGGGACAGGGATGGCCTACGAGCAGTACGTC. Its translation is CASSPGTGMAYEQYV.

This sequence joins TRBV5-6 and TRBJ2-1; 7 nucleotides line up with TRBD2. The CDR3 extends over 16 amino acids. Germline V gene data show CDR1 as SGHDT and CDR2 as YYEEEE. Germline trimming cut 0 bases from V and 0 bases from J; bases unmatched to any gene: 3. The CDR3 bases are TGTGCCAGCAGCTTGGCAGCGGGATACTCCTACAATGAGCAGTTCTTC. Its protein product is CASSLAAGYSYNEQFF.

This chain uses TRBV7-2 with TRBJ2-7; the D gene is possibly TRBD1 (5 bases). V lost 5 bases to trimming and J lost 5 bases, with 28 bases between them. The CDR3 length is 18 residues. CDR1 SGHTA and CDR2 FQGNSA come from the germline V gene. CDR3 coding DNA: TGTGCCAGCAGCCCTGGGGTGGTCGATAAAGGGGTAGGCGACGAGCAGTACGTC. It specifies CASSPGVVDKGVGDEQYV.

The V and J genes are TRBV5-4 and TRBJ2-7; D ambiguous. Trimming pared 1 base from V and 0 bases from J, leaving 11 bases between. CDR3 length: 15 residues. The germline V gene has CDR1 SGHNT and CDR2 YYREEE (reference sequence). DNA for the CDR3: TGTGCCAGCAGCTTGTCGGGTGAGACCTCCTACGAGCAGTACTTC. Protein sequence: CASSLSGETSYEQYF.